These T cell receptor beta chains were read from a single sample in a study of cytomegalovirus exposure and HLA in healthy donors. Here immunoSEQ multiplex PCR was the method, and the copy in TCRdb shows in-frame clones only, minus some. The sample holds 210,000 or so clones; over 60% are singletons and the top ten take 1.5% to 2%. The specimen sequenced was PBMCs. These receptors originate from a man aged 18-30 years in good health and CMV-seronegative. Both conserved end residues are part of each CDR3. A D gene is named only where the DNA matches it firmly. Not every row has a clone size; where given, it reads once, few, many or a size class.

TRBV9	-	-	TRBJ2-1	CASSVGGSFSYNEQFF	TGTGCCAGCAGCGTAGGCGGCTCCTTCTCCTACAATGAGCAGTTCTTC
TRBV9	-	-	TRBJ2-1	CASSARWESSYNEQFF	TGTGCCAGCAGCGCGCGTTGGGAGAGCTCCTACAATGAGCAGTTCTTC
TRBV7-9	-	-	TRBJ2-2	CASSLVAGTTNTGELFF	TGTGCCAGCAGCTTAGTAGCCGGGACAACGAACACCGGGGAGCTGTTTTTT
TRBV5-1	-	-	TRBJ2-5	CASSPTTGETQYF	TGCGCCAGCAGTCCTACGACCGGGGAGACCCAGTACTTC
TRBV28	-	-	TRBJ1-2	CASSLTSPTARGIYGYTF	TGTGCCAGCAGTTTAACTTCCCCGACCGCCCGCGGGATATATGGCTACACCTTC
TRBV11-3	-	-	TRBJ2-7	CASSPVSSYEQYF	TGTGCCAGCAGCCCTGTCAGCTCCTACGAGCAGTACTTC
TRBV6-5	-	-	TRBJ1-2	CASTSTAGGRYGYTF	TGTGCCAGCACCTCCACCGCCGGGGGACGCTATGGCTACACCTTC
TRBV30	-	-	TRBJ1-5	CAWSVGAGPQPQHF	TGTGCCTGGAGTGTGGGTGCGGGGCCTCAGCCCCAGCATTTT
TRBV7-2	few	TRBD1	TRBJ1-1	CASSLHDRGLSTEAFF	TGTGCCAGCAGCTTACACGACAGGGGGCTTAGCACTGAAGCTTTCTTT
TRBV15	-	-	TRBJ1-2	CATSSRGWDSYGYTF	TGTGCCACCAGCTCAAGGGGGTGGGATTCGTATGGCTACACCTTC
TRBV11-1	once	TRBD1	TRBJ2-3	CASSPTQGRGADTQYF	TGTGCCAGCAGCCCTACACAGGGGCGAGGTGCAGATACGCAGTATTTT
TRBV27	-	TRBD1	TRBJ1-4	CASSYGQGGIEKLFF	TGTGCCAGCAGTTATGGACAGGGAGGTATTGAAAAACTGTTTTTT
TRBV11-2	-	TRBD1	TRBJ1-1	CASSFTRQGVNAEAFF	TGTGCCAGCAGCTTTACCCGACAGGGGGTAAATGCTGAAGCTTTCTTT
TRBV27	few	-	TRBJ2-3	CASSLRPADTQYF	TGTGCCAGCAGTTTACGTCCCGCAGATACGCAGTATTTT
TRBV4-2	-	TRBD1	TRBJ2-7	CASSQFGTGGYDEQYF	TGTGCCAGCAGCCAGTTCGGGACAGGGGGTTACGACGAGCAGTACTTC
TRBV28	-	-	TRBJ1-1	CASSLPTAGTEAFF	TGTGCCAGCAGTTTACCGACAGCTGGGACTGAAGCTTTCTTT
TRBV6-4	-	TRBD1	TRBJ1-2	CASSPTPTGILHGYTF	TGTGCCAGCAGTCCCACACCGACAGGGATCCTTCATGGCTACACCTTC
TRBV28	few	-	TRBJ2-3	CASTKPPGIGTDTQYF	TGTGCCAGCACTAAACCCCCAGGGATTGGCACAGATACGCAGTATTTT
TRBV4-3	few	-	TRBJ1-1	CASSQVQRMDTEAFF	TGCGCCAGCAGCCAAGTTCAGAGGATGGACACTGAAGCTTTCTTT
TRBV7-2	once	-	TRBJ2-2	CASSFGLGELFF	TGTGCCAGCAGCTTCGGGTTGGGGGAGCTGTTTTTT
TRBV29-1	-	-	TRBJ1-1	CSVANRGMNTEAFF	TGCAGCGTTGCCAATCGTGGCATGAACACTGAAGCTTTCTTT
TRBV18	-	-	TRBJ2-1	CASSPLVTGYNEQFF	TGTGCCAGCTCACCACTGGTAACAGGGTACAATGAGCAGTTCTTC
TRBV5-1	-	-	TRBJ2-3	CASSFNTDTQYF	TGCGCCAGCAGCTTTAACACAGATACGCAGTATTTT
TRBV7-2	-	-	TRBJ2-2	CASSSVSRGNTGELFF	TGTGCCAGCAGCTCCGTGTCGCGGGGAAACACCGGGGAGCTGTTTTTT
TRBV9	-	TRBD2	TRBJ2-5	CASSVVTSGRGQETQYF	TGTGCCAGCAGCGTAGTAACTAGCGGGAGGGGTCAAGAGACCCAGTACTTC
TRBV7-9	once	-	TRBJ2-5	CASRMIEQETQYF	TGTGCCAGCAGGATGATAGAACAAGAGACCCAGTACTTC
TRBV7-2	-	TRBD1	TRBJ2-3	CASSLRSTGGSDTQYF	TGTGCCAGCAGCTTAAGGAGTACAGGGGGGTCAGATACGCAGTATTTT
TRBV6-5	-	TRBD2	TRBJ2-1	CASSLAGQQFF	TGTGCCAGCAGTTTAGCGGGACAGCAGTTCTTC
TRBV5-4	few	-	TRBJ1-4	CASSLDRGNEKLFF	TGTGCCAGCAGCTTGGACAGAGGGAATGAAAAACTGTTTTTT
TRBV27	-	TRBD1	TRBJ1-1	CASSSWTGSGPMNTEAFF	TGTGCCAGCAGTTCTTGGACAGGGTCTGGACCTATGAACACTGAAGCTTTCTTT
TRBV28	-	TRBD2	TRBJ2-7	CASSLRTSGSSYEQYF	TGTGCCAGCAGTTTACGTACTAGCGGGAGCTCCTACGAGCAGTACTTC
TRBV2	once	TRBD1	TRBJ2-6	CARQGAALSGANVLTF	TGTGCCAGGCAGGGGGCTGCCCTCTCTGGGGCCAACGTCCTGACTTTC